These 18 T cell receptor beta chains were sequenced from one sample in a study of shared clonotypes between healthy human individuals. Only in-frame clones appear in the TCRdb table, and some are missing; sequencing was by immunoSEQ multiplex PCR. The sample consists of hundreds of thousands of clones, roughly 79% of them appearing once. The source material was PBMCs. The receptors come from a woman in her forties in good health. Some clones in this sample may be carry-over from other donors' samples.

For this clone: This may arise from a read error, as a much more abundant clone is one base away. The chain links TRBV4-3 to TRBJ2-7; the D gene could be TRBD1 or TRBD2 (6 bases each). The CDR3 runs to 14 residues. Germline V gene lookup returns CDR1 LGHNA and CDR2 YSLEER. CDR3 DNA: TGCGCCAGCAGCCAAGATGGGACCGGGGGCGAGCAGTGCTTC. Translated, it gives CASSQDGTGGEQCF.

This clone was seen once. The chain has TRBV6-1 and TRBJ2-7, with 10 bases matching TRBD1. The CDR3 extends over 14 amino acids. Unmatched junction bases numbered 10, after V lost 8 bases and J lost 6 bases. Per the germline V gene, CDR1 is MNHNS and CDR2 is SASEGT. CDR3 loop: CASLGQGKGAEQYF. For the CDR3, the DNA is TGTGCCAGCCTGGGACAGGGGAAGGGGGCCGAGCAGTACTTC.

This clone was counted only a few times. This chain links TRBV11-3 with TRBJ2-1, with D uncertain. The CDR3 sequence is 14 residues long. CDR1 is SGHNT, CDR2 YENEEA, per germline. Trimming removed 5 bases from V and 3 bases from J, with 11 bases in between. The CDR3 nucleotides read TGTGCCAGCAGCGTGGGTAGCCTCTACAATGAGCAGTTCTTC. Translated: CASSVGSLYNEQFF. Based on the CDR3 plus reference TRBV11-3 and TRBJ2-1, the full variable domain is EAGVVQSPRYKIIEKKQPVAFWCNPISGHNTLYWYLQNLGQGPELLIRYENEEAVDDSQLPKDRFSAERLKGVDSTLKIQPAELGDSAVYLCASSVGSLYNEQFFGPGTRLTVL.

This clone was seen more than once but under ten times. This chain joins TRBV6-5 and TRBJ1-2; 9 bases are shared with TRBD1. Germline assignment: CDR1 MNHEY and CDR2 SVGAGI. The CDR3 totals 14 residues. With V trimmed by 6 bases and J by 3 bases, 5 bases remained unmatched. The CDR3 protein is CASSSRTGDYGYTF. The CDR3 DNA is TGTGCCAGCAGCTCACGGACAGGGGACTATGGCTACACCTTC.

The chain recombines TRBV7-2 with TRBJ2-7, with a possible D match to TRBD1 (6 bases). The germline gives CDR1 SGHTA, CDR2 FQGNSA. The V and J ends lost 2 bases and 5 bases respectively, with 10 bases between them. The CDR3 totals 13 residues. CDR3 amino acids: CASSLRGFHEQYF. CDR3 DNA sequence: TGTGCCAGCAGCTTAAGGGGGTTCCACGAGCAGTACTTC.

CDR3 amino acids: CASSETGGVTGNTIYF. The CDR3 DNA reads as TGTGCCAGCAGTGAAACTGGAGGGGTAACTGGAAACACCATATATTTT. This chain connects TRBV2 to TRBJ1-3; D possibly corresponds to TRBD1 (5 bases). The CDR3 loop spans 16 amino acids. The V end was cut by 2 bases, the J end by 2 bases, with 13 bases between. Germline V gene sequence: CDR1 SNHLY, CDR2 FYNNEI. Combining the CDR3 with reference TRBV2 and TRBJ1-3 gives the whole variable domain EPEVTQTPSHQVTQMGQEVILRCVPISNHLYFYWYRQILGQKVEFLVSFYNNEISEKSEIFDDQFSVERPDGSNFTLKIRSTKLEDSAMYFCASSETGGVTGNTIYFGEGSWLTVV.

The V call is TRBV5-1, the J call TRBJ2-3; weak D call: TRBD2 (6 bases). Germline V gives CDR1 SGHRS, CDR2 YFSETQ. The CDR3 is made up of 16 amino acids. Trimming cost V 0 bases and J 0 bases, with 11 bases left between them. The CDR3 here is CASSLVPGVSTDTQYF. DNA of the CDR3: TGCGCCAGCAGCTTGGTCCCGGGGGTGAGCACAGATACGCAGTATTTT.

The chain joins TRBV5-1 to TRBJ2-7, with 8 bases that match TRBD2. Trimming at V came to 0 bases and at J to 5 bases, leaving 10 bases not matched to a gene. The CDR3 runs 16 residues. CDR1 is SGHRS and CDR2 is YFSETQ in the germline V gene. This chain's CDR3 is CASSLAGLGTFDEQYF. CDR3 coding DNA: TGCGCCAGCAGCTTGGCGGGACTAGGGACATTCGACGAGCAGTACTTC.

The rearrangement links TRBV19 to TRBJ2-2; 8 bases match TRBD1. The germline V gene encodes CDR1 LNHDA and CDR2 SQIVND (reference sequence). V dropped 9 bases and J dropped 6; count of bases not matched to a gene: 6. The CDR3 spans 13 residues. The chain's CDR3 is CASTDREPGELFF. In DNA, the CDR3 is TGTGCCAGCACGGACAGGGAGCCCGGGGAGCTGTTTTTT.

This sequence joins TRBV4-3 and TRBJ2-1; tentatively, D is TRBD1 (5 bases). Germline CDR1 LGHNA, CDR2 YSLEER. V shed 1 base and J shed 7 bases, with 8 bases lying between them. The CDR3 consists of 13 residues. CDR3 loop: CASSQAGLNEQFF. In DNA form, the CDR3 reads TGCGCCAGCAGCCAAGCAGGGTTGAATGAGCAGTTCTTC.

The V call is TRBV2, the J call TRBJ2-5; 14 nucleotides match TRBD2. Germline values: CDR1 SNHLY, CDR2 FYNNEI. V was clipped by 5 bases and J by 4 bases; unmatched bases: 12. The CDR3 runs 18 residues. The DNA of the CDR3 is TGTGCCAGCAGTAGGGGACTAGCGGGAGATATCGGTCCAGAGACCCAGTACTTC. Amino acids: CASSRGLAGDIGPETQYF.

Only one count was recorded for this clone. CDR3: CASSQDRKETQYF. CDR3 in DNA: TGTGCCAGCAGCCAGGACAGAAAAGAGACCCAGTACTTC. This chain uses TRBV11-2 with TRBJ2-5; possibly TRBD1 for D (6 bases). The germline V gene has CDR1 SGHAT and CDR2 FQNNGV. CDR3 length: 13 amino acids. The V end lost 5 bases, the J end lost 3 bases, and 10 bases lay between the germline ends.

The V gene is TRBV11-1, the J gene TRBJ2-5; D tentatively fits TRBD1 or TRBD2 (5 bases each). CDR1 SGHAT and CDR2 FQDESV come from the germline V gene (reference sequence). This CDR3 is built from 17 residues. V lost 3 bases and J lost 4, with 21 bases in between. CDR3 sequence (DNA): TGTGCCAGCAGCTTGGGGGTCGGCAGGACTCCCGGAGAGACCCAGTACTTC. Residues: CASSLGVGRTPGETQYF.

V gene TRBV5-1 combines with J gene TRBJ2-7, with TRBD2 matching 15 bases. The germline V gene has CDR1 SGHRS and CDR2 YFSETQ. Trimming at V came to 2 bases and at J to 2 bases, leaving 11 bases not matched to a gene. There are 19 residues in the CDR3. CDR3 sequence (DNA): TGCGCCAGCAGCTTTTGGTCGGGACTAGCGGGAGGTCGAACCTACGAGCAGTACTTC. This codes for CASSFWSGLAGGRTYEQYF.

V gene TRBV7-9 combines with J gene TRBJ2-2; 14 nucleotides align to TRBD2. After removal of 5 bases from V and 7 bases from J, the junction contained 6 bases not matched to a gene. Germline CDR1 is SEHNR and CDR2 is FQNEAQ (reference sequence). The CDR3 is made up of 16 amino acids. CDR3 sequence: CASSKGLAGVFGELFF. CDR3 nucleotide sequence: TGTGCCAGCAGCAAGGGACTAGCGGGAGTATTCGGGGAGCTGTTTTTT.

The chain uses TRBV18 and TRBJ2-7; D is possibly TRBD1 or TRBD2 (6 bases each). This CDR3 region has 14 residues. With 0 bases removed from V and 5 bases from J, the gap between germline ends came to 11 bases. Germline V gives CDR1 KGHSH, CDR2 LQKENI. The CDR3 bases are TGTGCCAGCTCACCACCGTCCGGGGGCCACGAGCAGTACTTC. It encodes CASSPPSGGHEQYF.

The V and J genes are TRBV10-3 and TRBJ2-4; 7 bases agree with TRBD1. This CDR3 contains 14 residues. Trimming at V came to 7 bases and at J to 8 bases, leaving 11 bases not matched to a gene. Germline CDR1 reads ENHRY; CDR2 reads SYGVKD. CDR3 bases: TGTGCCATCAAGCCAGGGGGAACGACGGACATTCAGTACTTC. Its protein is CAIKPGGTTDIQYF.

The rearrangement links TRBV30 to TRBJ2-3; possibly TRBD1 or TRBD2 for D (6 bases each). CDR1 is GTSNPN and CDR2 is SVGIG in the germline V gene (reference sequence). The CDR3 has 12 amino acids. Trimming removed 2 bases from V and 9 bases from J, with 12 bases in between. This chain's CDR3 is CAWSLAGGTQYF. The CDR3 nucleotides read TGTGCCTGGAGTTTAGCCGGGGGCACGCAGTATTTT.